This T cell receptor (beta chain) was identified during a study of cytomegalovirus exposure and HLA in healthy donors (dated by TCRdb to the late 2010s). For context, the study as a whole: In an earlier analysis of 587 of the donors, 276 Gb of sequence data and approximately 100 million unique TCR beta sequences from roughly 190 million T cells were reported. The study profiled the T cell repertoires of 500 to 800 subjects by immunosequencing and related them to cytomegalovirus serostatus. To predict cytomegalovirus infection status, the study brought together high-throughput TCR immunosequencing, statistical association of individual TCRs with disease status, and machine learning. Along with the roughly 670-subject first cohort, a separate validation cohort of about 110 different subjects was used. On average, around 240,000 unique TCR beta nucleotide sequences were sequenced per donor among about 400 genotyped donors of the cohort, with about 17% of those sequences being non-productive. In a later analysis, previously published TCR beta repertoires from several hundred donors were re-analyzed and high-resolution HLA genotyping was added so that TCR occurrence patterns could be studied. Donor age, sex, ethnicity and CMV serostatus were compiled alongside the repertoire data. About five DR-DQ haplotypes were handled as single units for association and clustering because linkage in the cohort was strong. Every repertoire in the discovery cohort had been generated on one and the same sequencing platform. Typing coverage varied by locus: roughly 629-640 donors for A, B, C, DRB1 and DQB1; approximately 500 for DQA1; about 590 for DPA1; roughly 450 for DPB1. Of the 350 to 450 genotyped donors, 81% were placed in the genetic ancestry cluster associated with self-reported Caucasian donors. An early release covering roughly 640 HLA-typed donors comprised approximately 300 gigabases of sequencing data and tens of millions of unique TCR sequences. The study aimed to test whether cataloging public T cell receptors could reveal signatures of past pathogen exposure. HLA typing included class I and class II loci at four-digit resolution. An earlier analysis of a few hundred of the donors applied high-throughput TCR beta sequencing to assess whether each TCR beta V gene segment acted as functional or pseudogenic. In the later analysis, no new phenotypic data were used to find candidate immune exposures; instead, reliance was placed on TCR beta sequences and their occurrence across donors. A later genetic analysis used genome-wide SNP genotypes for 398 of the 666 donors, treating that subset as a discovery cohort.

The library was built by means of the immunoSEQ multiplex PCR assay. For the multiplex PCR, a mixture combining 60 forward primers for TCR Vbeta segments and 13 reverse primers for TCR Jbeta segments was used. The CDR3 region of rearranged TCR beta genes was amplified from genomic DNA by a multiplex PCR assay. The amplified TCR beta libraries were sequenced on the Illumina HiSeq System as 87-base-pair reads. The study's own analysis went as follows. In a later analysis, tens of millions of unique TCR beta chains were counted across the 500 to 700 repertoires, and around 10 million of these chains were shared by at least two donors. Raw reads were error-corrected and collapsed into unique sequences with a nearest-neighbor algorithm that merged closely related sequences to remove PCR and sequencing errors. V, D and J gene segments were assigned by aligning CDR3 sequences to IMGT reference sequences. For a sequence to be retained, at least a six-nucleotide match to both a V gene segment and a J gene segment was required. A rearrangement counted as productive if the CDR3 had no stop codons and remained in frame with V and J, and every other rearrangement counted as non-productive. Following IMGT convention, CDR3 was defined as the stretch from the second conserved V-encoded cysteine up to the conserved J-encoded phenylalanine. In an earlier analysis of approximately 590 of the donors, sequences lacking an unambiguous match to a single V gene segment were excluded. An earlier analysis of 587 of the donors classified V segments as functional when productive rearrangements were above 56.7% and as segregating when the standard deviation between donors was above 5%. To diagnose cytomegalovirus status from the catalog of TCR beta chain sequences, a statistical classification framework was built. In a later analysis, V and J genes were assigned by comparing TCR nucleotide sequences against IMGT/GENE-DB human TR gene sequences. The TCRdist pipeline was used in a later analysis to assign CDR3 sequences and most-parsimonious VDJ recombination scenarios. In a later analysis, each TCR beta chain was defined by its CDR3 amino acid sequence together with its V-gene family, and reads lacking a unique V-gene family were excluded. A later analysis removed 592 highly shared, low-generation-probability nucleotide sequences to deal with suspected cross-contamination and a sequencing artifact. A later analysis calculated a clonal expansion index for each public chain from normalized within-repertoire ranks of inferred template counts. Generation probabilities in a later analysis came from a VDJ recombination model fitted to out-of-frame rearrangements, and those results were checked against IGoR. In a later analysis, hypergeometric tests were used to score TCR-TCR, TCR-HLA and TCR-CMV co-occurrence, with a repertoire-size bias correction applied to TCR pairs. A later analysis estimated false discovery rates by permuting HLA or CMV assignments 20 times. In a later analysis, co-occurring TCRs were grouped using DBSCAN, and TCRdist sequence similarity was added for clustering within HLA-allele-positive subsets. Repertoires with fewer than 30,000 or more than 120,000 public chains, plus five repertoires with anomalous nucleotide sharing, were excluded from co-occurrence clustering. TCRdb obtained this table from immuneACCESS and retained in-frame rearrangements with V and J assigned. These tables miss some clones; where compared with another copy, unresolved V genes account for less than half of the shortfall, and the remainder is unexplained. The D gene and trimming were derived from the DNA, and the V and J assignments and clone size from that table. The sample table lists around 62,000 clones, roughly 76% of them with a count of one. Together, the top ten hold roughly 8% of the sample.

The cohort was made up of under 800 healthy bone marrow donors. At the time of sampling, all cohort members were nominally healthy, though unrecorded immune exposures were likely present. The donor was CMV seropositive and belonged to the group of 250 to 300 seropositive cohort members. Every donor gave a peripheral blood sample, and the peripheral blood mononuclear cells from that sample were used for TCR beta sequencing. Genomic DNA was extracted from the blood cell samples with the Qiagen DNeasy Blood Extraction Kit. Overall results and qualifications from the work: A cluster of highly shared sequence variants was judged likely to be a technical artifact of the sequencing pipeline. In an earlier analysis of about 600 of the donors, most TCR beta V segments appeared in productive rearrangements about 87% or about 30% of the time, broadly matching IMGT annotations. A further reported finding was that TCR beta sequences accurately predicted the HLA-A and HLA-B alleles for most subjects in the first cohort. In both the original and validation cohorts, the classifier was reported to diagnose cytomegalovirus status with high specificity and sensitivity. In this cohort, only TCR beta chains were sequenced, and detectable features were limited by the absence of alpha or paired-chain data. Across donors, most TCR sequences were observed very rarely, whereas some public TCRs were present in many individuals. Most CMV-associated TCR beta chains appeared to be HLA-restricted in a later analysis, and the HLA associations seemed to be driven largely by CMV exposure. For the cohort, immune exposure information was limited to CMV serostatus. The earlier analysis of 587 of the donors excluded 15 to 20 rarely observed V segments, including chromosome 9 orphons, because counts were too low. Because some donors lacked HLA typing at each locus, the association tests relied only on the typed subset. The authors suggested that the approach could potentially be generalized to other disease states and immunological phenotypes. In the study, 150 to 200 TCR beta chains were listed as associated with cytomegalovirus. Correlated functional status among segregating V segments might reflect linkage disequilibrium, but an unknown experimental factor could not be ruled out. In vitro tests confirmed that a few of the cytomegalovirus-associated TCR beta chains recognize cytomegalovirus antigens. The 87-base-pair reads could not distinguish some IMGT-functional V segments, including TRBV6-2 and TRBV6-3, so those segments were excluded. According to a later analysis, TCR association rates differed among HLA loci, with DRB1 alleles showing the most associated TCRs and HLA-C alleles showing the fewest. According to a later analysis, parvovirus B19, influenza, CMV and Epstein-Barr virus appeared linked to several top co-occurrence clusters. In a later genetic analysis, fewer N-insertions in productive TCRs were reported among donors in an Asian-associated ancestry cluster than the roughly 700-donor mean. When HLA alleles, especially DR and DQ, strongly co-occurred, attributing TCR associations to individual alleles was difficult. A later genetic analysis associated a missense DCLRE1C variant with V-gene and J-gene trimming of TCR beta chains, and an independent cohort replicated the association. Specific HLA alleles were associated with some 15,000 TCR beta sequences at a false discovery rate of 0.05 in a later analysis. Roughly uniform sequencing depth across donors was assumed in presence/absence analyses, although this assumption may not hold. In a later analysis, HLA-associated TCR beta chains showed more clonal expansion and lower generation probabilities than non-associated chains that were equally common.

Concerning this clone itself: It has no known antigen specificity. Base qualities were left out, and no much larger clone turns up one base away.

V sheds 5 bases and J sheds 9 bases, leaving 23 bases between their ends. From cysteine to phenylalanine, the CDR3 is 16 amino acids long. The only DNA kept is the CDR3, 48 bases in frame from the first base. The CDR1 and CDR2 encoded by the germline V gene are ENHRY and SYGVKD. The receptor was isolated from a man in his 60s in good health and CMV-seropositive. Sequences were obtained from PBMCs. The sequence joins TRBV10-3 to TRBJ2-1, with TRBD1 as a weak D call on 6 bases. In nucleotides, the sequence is TGTGCCATCAGTTCAGGAGCCCCCTCACAGGGCACTGAGCAGTTCTTC. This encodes CAISSGAPSQGTEQFF.